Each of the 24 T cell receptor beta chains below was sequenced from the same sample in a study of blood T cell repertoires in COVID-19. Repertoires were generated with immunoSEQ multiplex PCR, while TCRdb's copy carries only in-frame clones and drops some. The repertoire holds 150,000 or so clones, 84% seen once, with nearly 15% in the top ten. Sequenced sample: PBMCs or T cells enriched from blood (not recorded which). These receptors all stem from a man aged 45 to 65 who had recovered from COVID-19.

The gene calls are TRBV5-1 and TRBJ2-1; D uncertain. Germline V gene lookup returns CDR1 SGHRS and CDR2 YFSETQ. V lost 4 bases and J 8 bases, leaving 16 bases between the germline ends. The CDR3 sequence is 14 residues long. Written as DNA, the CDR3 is TGCGCCAGCAGCCTTAGGAGCTCTACCGATGAGCAGTTCTTC. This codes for CASSLRSSTDEQFF.

CDR3 nucleotides: TGTGCCAGCAGTTATAGCGGCTCAAGCTCCTACAATGAGCAGTTCTTC. Protein: CASSYSGSSSYNEQFF. The V gene is TRBV6-5, the J gene TRBJ2-1, with a possible D match to TRBD2 (6 bases). V dropped 3 bases and J dropped 0 bases, with 12 bases sitting between them. The CDR3 spans 16 residues. CDR1 MNHEY and CDR2 SVGAGI come from the germline V gene.

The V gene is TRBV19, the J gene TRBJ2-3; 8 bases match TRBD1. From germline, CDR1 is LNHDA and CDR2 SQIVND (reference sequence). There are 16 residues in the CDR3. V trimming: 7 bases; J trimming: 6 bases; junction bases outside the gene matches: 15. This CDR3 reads CASTQRFAGGWDTQYF. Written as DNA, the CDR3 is TGTGCCAGTACCCAACGGTTCGCAGGGGGCTGGGATACGCAGTATTTT.

CDR3 in DNA: TGTGCCAGCTCAGAGGGACAGGGGGTACTTAATCAGCCCCAGCATTTT. Protein product: CASSEGQGVLNQPQHF. J is TRBJ1-5 and V is TRBV18; 11 nucleotides line up with TRBD1. Losses at the gene ends were 5 bases for V and 4 bases for J; bases not matched to a gene: 7. The CDR3 covers 16 residues. The germline CDR1 and CDR2 sequences are KGHSH and LQKENI.

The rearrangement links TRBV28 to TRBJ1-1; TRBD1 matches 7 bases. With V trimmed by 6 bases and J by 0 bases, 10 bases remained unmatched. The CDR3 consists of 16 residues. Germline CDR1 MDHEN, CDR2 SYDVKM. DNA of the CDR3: TGTGCCAGCAGGGTTACAGGGGCCCCCATGAACACTGAAGCTTTCTTT. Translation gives CASRVTGAPMNTEAFF.

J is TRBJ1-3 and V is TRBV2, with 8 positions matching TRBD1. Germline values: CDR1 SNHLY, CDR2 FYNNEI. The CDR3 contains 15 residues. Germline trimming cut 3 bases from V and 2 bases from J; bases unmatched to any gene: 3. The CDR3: CASSDRQGTGNTIYF. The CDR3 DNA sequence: TGTGCCAGCAGTGACAGACAGGGGACTGGAAACACCATATATTTT.

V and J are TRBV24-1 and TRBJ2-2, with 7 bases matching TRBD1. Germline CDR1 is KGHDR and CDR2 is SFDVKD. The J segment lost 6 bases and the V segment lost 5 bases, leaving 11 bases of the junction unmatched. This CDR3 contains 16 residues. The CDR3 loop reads CATSALKGAGAGELFF. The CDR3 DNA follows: TGTGCCACCAGTGCCCTGAAGGGGGCTGGGGCCGGGGAGCTGTTTTTT.

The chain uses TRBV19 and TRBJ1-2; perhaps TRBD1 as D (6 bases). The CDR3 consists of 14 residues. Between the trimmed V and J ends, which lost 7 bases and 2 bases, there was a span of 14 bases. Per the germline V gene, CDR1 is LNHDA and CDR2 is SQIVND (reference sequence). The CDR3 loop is CASTLEGENYGYTF. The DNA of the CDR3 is TGTGCCAGTACCCTCGAGGGGGAGAACTATGGCTACACCTTC.

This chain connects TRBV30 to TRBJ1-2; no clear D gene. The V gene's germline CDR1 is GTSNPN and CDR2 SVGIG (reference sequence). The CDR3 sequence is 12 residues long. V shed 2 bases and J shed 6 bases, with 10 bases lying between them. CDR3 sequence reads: CAWSPRVDGYTF. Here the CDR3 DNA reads TGTGCCTGGAGTCCCCGGGTGGATGGCTACACCTTC.

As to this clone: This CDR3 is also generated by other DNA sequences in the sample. CDR3 protein: CATSDRTGSSYNEQFF. The DNA of the CDR3 is TGTGCCACCAGTGATCGTACAGGGAGCTCCTACAATGAGCAGTTCTTC. This chain joins TRBV24-1 and TRBJ2-1; tentatively, D is TRBD1 (6 bases). The CDR3 consists of 16 residues. V gave up 3 bases and J gave up 0 bases, with 11 bases separating them. Per the germline V gene, CDR1 is KGHDR and CDR2 is SFDVKD.

CDR3 coding DNA: TGTGCCAGCAGCAAGGACAGGGGGCACACTGAAGCTTTCTTT. Translating it yields CASSKDRGHTEAFF. V usage is TRBV21-1 and J usage is TRBJ1-1; the table's TRBD1 call for D was not verified on the DNA. TRBV21-1 is termed a pseudogene. This CDR3 comprises 14 residues.

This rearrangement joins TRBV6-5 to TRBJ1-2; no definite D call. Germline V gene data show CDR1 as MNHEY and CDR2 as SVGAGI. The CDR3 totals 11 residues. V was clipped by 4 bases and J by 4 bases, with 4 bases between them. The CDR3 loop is CASSSSYGYTF. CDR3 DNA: TGTGCCAGCAGTTCGAGCTATGGCTACACCTTC.

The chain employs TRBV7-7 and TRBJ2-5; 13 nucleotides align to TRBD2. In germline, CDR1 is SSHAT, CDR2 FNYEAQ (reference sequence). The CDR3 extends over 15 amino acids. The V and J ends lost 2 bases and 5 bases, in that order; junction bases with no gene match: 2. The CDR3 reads CASSLQGLAGETQYF. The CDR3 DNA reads TGTGCCAGCAGCTTACAGGGACTAGCGGGGGAGACCCAGTACTTC.

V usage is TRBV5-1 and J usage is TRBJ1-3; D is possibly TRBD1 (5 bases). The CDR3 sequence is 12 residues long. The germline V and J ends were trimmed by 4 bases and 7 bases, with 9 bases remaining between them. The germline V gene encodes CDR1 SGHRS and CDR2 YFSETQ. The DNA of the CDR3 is TGCGCCAGCAGCCGGGGGAGCAACACCATATATTTT. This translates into CASSRGSNTIYF.

CDR3 in DNA: TGTGCCAGCAGCCAAGTGAGGCAGGGGGTCGGGGAGCTGTTTTTT. Translation gives CASSQVRQGVGELFF. The chain recombines TRBV3-1 (or the pseudogene TRBV3-2) with TRBJ2-2; 7 nucleotides agree with TRBD1. With V trimmed by 1 base and J by 7 bases, 6 bases remained unmatched. Germline loops: CDR1 LGHDT, CDR2 YNNKEL (reference sequence). This CDR3 is built from 15 residues.

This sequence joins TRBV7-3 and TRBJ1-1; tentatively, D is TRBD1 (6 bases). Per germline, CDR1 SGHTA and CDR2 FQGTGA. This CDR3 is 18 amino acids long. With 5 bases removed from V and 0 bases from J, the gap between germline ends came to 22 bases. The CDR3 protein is CASSPRQESLLLNTEAFF. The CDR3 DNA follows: TGTGCCAGCAGCCCTCGACAGGAGAGTCTCCTGTTGAACACTGAAGCTTTCTTT.

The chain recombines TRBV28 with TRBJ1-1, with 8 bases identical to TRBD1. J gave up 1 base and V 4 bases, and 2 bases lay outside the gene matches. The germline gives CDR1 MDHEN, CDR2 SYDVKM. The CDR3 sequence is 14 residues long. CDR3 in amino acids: CASSYRGWNTEAFF. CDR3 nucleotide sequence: TGTGCCAGCAGTTACAGGGGGTGGAACACTGAAGCTTTCTTT.

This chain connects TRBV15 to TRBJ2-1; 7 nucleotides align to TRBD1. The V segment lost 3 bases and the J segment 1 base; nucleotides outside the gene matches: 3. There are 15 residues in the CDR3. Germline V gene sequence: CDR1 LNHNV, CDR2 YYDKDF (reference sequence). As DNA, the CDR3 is TGTGCCACCAGCAGGGACAGGTTATCCTACAATGAGCAGTTCTTC. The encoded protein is CATSRDRLSYNEQFF.

The CDR3 bases are TGTGCCAGCTCACCATCCGGACAAACCAAAAACATTCAGTACTTC. Protein sequence: CASSPSGQTKNIQYF. The chain recombines TRBV18 with TRBJ2-4, with D possibly matching TRBD1 (5 bases). V was shortened by 2 bases and J by 2 bases, with 10 bases between the two germline ends. The germline gives CDR1 KGHSH, CDR2 LQKENI. The CDR3 is 15 amino acids.

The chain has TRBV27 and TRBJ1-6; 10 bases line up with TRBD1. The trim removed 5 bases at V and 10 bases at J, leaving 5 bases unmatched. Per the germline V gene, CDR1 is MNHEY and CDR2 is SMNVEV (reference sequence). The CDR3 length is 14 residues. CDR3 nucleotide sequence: TGTGCCAGCAGTCCGGGACAGGGGTGGTCACCCCTCCACTTT. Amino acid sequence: CASSPGQGWSPLHF.

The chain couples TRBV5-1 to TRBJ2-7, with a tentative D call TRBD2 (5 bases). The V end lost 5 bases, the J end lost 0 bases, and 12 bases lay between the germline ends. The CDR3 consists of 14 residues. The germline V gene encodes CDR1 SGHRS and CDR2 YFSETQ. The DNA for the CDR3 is TGCGCCAGCAGATTGCGAGGAGGCTCCTACGAGCAGTACTTC. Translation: CASRLRGGSYEQYF.

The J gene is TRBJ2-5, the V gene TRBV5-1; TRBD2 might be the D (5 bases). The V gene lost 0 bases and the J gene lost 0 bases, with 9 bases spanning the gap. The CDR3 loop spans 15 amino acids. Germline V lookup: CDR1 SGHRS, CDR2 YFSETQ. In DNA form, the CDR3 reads TGCGCCAGCAGCTTGGGCGGGCCGAACCAAGAGACCCAGTACTTC. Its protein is CASSLGGPNQETQYF.

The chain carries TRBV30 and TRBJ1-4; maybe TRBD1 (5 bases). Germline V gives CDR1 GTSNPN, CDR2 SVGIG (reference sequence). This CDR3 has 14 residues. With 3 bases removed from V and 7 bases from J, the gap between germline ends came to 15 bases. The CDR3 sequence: CAWRGHNGGEKLFF. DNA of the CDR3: TGTGCCTGGAGAGGACACAACGGGGGTGAAAAACTGTTTTTT. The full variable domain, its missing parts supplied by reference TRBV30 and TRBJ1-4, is SQTIHQWPATLVQPVGSPLSLECTVEGTSNPNLYWYRQAAGRGLQLLFYSVGIGQISSEVPQNLSASRPQDRQFILSSKKLLLSDSGFYLCAWRGHNGGEKLFFGSGTQLSVL.

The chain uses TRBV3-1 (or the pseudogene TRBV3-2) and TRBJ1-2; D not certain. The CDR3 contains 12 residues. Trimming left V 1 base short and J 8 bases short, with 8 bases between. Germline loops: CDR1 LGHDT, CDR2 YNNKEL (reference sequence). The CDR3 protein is CASSQVEWGYTF. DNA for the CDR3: TGTGCCAGCAGCCAAGTTGAGTGGGGCTACACCTTC.